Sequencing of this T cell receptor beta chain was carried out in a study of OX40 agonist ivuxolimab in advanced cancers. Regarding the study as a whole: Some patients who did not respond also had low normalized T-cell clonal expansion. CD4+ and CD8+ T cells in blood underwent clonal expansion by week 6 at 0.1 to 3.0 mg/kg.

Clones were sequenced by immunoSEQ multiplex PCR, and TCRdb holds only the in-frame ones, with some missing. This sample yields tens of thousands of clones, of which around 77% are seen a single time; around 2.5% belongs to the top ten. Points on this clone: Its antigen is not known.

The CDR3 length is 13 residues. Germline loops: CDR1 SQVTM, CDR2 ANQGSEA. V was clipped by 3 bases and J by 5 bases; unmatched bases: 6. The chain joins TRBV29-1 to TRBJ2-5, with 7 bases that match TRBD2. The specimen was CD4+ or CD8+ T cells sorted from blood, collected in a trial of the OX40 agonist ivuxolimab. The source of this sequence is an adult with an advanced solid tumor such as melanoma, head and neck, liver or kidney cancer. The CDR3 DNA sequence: TGCAGCGTTGAGTCGGGAGCGGGGGAGACCCAGTACTTC. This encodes CSVESGAGETQYF.